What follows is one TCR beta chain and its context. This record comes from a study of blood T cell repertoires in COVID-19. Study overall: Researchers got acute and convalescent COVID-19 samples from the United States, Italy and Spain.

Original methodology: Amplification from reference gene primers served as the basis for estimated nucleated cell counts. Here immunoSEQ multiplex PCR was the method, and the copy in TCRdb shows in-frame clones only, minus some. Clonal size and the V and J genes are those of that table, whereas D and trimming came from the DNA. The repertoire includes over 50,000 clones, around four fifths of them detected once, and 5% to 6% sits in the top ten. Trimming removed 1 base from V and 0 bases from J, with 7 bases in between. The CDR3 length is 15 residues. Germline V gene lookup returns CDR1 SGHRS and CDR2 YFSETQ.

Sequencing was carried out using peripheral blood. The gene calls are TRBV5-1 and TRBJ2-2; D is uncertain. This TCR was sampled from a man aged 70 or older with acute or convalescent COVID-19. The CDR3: CASSLTHPNTGELFF. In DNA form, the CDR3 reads TGCGCCAGCAGCTTGACACATCCGAACACCGGGGAGCTGTTTTTT.